The next 21 T cell receptor beta chains were all read from a single sample in a study of blood T cell repertoires in COVID-19. Repertoires were generated with immunoSEQ multiplex PCR, while TCRdb's copy carries only in-frame clones and drops some. This table holds hundreds of thousands of clones, roughly 89% found once. The sequencing input was peripheral blood. The receptors here all came from a woman aged 25 to 39 with active or convalescent COVID-19.

This chain connects TRBV2 to TRBJ1-1, with D unresolved. The CDR3 is 13 amino acids. Germline V gives CDR1 SNHLY, CDR2 FYNNEI. V was cut by 5 bases and J by 5 bases, with 12 bases left in between. The DNA of the CDR3 is TGTGCCAGCAGTCCCCCCGCGGAGACTGAAGCTTTCTTT. This codes for CASSPPAETEAFF.

The chain is built from TRBV15 and TRBJ2-2, with 7 bases lining up with TRBD2. Looked up from germline, CDR1 is LNHNV and CDR2 is YYDKDF (reference sequence). The length of the CDR3 is 16 residues. V dropped 5 bases and J dropped 4; count of bases not matched to a gene: 10. CDR3 residues: CATSARGGSGTGELFF. The CDR3 DNA reads as TGTGCCACCAGCGCTAGGGGCGGGAGTGGCACCGGGGAGCTGTTTTTT. Supplemented by reference TRBV15 and TRBJ2-2, the full variable domain reads DAMVIQNPRYQVTQFGKPVTLSCSQTLNHNVMYWYQQKSSQAPKLLFHYYDKDFNNEADTPDNFQSRRPNTSFCFLDIRSPGLGDTAMYLCATSARGGSGTGELFFGEGSRLTVL.

The V call is TRBV11-2, the J call TRBJ2-1, with D possibly matching TRBD1 (5 bases). This CDR3 is built from 14 residues. The germline V and J ends were trimmed by 8 bases and 4 bases, with 15 bases remaining between them. The V gene's germline CDR1 is SGHAT and CDR2 FQNNGV. CDR3 sequence reads: CASGARTVYNEQFF. CDR3 sequence (DNA): TGTGCCAGCGGGGCGCGGACCGTTTACAATGAGCAGTTCTTC.

The gene calls are TRBV7-2 and TRBJ2-3; 7 bases are shared with TRBD2. The V segment lost 5 bases and the J segment 4 bases; nucleotides outside the gene matches: 6. CDR3 length: 14 amino acids. The V gene's germline CDR1 is SGHTA and CDR2 FQGNSA. The CDR3 region is CASSQPGGSDTQYF. The CDR3 DNA sequence: TGTGCCAGCAGCCAACCCGGGGGGTCAGATACGCAGTATTTT.

The J gene is TRBJ1-4, the V gene TRBV19; D gene unclear. V lost 3 bases and J lost 7, with 12 bases in between. Germline V gene lookup returns CDR1 LNHDA and CDR2 SQIVND (reference sequence). The CDR3 is 14 amino acids. The CDR3 here is CASSIWGGSEKLFF. In DNA, the CDR3 is TGTGCCAGTAGTATTTGGGGAGGTAGTGAAAAACTGTTTTTT.

This chain joins TRBV10-3 and TRBJ2-3, with D perhaps TRBD2 (6 bases). CDR3 length: 16 amino acids. CDR1 and CDR2 from the germline V gene are ENHRY and SYGVKD. Between the trimmed V and J ends, which lost 0 bases and 3 bases, there was a span of 13 bases. In nucleotides, the CDR3 is TGTGCCATCAGTGAGTCGAAGTGGGAGGTAACAGATACGCAGTATTTT. Translated: CAISESKWEVTDTQYF.

The chain combines TRBV5-1 with TRBJ2-7, with 10 positions matching TRBD2. Per germline, CDR1 SGHRS and CDR2 YFSETQ. This CDR3 has 14 amino acids. Trimming at V came to 5 bases and at J to 1 base, leaving 3 bases not matched to a gene. The CDR3 coding sequence is TGCGCCAGCAGAAGGACTAGCGGTTCCTACGAGCAGTACTTC. Protein: CASRRTSGSYEQYF. Full variable domain (outside the CDR3, taken from reference TRBV5-1 and TRBJ2-7): KAGVTQTPRYLIKTRGQQVTLSCSPISGHRSVSWYQQTPGQGLQFLFEYFSETQRNKGNFPGRFSGRQFSNSRSEMNVSTLELGDSALYLCASRRTSGSYEQYFGPGTRLTVT.

The V gene is TRBV2, the J gene TRBJ2-3, with 9 nucleotides matching TRBD2. V shed 6 bases and J 5 bases; nucleotides not matched to a gene: 12. CDR3 length: 16 amino acids. Germline V gives CDR1 SNHLY, CDR2 FYNNEI. The CDR3 reads CASSRGTSREGDTQYF. CDR3 in DNA: TGTGCCAGCAGCCGAGGGACTAGCCGGGAGGGAGATACGCAGTATTTT.

This chain links TRBV10-3 with TRBJ2-7, with 7 nucleotides matching TRBD1. Germline V CDR1 and CDR2: ENHRY, SYGVKD. The V and J ends lost 6 bases and 6 bases, in that order; junction bases with no gene match: 11. The CDR3 covers 14 residues. The DNA for the CDR3 is TGTGCCATCAGGAAATCCACAGGGGTCTCCGAGCAGTACTTC. It specifies CAIRKSTGVSEQYF.

The genes are TRBV15 and TRBJ1-5, with a weak D call TRBD1 (6 bases). The CDR3 runs 13 residues. Trimming took off 0 bases at V and 9 bases at J, with 9 bases between the two ends. Germline V CDR1 and CDR2: LNHNV, YYDKDF (reference sequence). Here the CDR3 DNA reads TGTGCCACCAGCAGAGATTGGGGGCCGCCCCAGCATTTT. Translation gives CATSRDWGPPQHF.

The gene calls are TRBV12-3 or TRBV12-4 and TRBJ1-1, with a weak D call TRBD1 (6 bases). The CDR3 covers 12 residues. Trimming took 5 bases from V and 9 from J, leaving 13 bases between them. The CDR3 sequence is CASSAGERQAFF. DNA for the CDR3: TGTGCCAGCAGTGCAGGGGAGAGGCAAGCTTTCTTT.

The chain uses TRBV27 and TRBJ2-1; tentatively, D is TRBD2 (6 bases). Germline loops: CDR1 MNHEY, CDR2 SMNVEV (reference sequence). With 5 bases removed from V and 8 bases from J, the gap between germline ends came to 25 bases. This CDR3 has 17 residues. In DNA, the CDR3 is TGTGCCAGCAGTCCCCTCACTCTCTCGGGAGTACCCCATGAGCAGTTCTTC. Amino acids: CASSPLTLSGVPHEQFF.

The V call is TRBV7-2, the J call TRBJ2-3, with TRBD1 as a possible D gene (6 bases). This CDR3 spans 15 amino acids. The germline gives CDR1 SGHTA, CDR2 FQGNSA. V was cut by 4 bases and J by 6 bases, with 17 bases left in between. The CDR3 sequence is CASSSGDLERDTQYF. DNA for the CDR3: TGTGCCAGCAGCTCAGGGGACCTGGAAAGGGATACGCAGTATTTT.

This clone was observed once. The genes are TRBV5-6 and TRBJ1-4; D ambiguous. The germline CDR1 and CDR2 sequences are SGHDT and YYEEEE. This CDR3 is 12 amino acids long. With 3 bases removed from V and 5 bases from J, the gap between germline ends came to 5 bases. The CDR3 spells CASSSQNEKLFF. The CDR3 nucleotides are TGTGCCAGCAGCTCTCAGAATGAAAAACTGTTTTTT.

The CDR3 DNA follows: TGTGCCAGCAGCCCCGACCTGACAGGAACTAATGAAAAACTGTTTTTT. Translation: CASSPDLTGTNEKLFF. This sequence joins TRBV7-9 and TRBJ1-4, with a possible D match to TRBD1 (6 bases). Germline V gene sequence: CDR1 SEHNR, CDR2 FQNEAQ (reference sequence). V lost 5 bases to trimming and J lost 1 base, with 14 bases between them. This CDR3 is 16 amino acids long.

V is TRBV5-5 and J is TRBJ1-5; 7 nucleotides line up with TRBD1. The CDR3 totals 16 residues. V was clipped by 4 bases and J by 0 bases; unmatched bases: 7. CDR1 is SGHKS, CDR2 YYEKEE, per germline (reference sequence). The CDR3 reads CASSPGQEPSNQPQHF. CDR3 bases: TGTGCCAGCAGCCCAGGACAGGAACCTAGCAATCAGCCCCAGCATTTT.

J is TRBJ2-7 and V is TRBV3-1 (or the pseudogene TRBV3-2); D is possibly TRBD2 (6 bases). Trimming shortened V by 1 base and J by 0 bases, and 10 bases separated the two germline ends. CDR3 size: 15 residues. Per the germline V gene, CDR1 is LGHDT and CDR2 is YNNKEL (reference sequence). DNA for the CDR3: TGTGCCAGCAGCCAAGGGAGGGTTGTCTCCTACGAGCAGTACTTC. Encoded protein: CASSQGRVVSYEQYF.

The genes are TRBV5-8 and TRBJ2-5; TRBD2 matches at 11 bases. Unmatched junction bases numbered 10, after V lost 1 base and J lost 5 bases. The CDR3 loop spans 17 amino acids. Germline assignment: CDR1 SGHTS and CDR2 YDEGEE. CDR3 DNA: TGTGCCAGCAGCTTGAACCGTTCTAGCGGGAGGAGGGAGACCCAGTACTTC. Amino acids: CASSLNRSSGRRETQYF.

The chain couples TRBV5-1 to TRBJ1-2; TRBD1 is a possible D gene (5 bases). The germline CDR1 and CDR2 sequences are SGHRS and YFSETQ. The CDR3 loop spans 13 amino acids. The V end lost 3 bases, the J end lost 3 bases, and 9 bases lay between the germline ends. As DNA, the CDR3 is TGCGCCAGCAGCTCGGACACAGACTATGGCTACACCTTC. As protein: CASSSDTDYGYTF. Looking up the rest from reference TRBV5-1 and TRBJ1-2 gives the full variable domain: KAGVTQTPRYLIKTRGQQVTLSCSPISGHRSVSWYQQTPGQGLQFLFEYFSETQRNKGNFPGRFSGRQFSNSRSEMNVSTLELGDSALYLCASSSDTDYGYTFGSGTRLTVV.

The chain joins TRBV6-1 to TRBJ1-4, with 7 bases that match TRBD1. CDR3 length: 18 residues. V dropped 2 bases and J dropped 0; count of bases not matched to a gene: 9. Germline V gene data show CDR1 as MNHNS and CDR2 as SASEGT. The CDR3 loop reads CASSEYRGGGATNEKLFF. As DNA, the CDR3 is TGTGCCAGCAGTGAATACAGGGGCGGAGGGGCAACTAATGAAAAACTGTTTTTT.

The chain combines TRBV5-1 with TRBJ1-6; 8 bases fit TRBD1. V shed 4 bases, J shed 8 bases, and the junction held 8 bases outside the gene matches. CDR3 size: 15 residues. Germline lookup yields CDR1 SGHRS and CDR2 YFSETQ. CDR3 in amino acids: CASSPGQGLDSPLHF. The CDR3 region has the DNA TGCGCCAGCAGCCCCGGACAGGGTCTGGATTCACCCCTCCACTTT.